These 3 T cell receptor beta chains came from one sample sequenced in a study of identical twins. TCRdb reprocessed the 5' RACE reads with MiXCR, giving one entry per CDR3 protein. The sample has about 460,000 distinct CDR3 sequences, approximately 15% seen once. The same data also contributed to another study, on yellow fever vaccine responses in identical twins.

The sequenced material came from CD4+ T cells sorted from blood. The receptors come from a woman aged 18-29 years in good health.

The J gene is TRBJ2-7, the V gene TRBV21-1; the table gives TRBD2 as D, unverified against the DNA. TRBV21-1 is an annotated pseudogene. The CDR3 extends over 17 amino acids. The CDR3 coding sequence is TGTGCCAGCAGCAAAGCGCTCGTCGAGCGGGCCTCCTACGAGCAGTACTTC. Translation gives CASSKALVERASYEQYF.

In this sample, this clonotype turned up a few times. The chain combines TRBV20-1 with TRBJ2-7; 12 nucleotides align to TRBD2. Germline lookup yields CDR1 DFQATT and CDR2 SNEGSKA (reference sequence). With 2 bases clipped from V and 4 bases from J, the junction kept 12 bases outside the gene matches. The CDR3 runs to 17 residues. CDR3 in amino acids: CSARQTSGRRSAYEQYF. CDR3 nucleotides: TGCAGTGCTAGACAGACTAGCGGGAGAAGAAGTGCTTACGAGCAGTACTTC.

This clonotype came up many times. V and J are TRBV5-1 and TRBJ2-3, with 9 bases lining up with TRBD2. V shed 4 bases, J shed 2 bases, and the junction held 8 bases outside the gene matches. Germline values: CDR1 SGHRS, CDR2 YFSETQ. CDR3 length equals 16 residues. The CDR3 sequence is CASSPSAGGHTDTQYF. The CDR3 bases are TGCGCCAGCAGCCCCTCTGCGGGAGGGCACACAGATACGCAGTATTTT.